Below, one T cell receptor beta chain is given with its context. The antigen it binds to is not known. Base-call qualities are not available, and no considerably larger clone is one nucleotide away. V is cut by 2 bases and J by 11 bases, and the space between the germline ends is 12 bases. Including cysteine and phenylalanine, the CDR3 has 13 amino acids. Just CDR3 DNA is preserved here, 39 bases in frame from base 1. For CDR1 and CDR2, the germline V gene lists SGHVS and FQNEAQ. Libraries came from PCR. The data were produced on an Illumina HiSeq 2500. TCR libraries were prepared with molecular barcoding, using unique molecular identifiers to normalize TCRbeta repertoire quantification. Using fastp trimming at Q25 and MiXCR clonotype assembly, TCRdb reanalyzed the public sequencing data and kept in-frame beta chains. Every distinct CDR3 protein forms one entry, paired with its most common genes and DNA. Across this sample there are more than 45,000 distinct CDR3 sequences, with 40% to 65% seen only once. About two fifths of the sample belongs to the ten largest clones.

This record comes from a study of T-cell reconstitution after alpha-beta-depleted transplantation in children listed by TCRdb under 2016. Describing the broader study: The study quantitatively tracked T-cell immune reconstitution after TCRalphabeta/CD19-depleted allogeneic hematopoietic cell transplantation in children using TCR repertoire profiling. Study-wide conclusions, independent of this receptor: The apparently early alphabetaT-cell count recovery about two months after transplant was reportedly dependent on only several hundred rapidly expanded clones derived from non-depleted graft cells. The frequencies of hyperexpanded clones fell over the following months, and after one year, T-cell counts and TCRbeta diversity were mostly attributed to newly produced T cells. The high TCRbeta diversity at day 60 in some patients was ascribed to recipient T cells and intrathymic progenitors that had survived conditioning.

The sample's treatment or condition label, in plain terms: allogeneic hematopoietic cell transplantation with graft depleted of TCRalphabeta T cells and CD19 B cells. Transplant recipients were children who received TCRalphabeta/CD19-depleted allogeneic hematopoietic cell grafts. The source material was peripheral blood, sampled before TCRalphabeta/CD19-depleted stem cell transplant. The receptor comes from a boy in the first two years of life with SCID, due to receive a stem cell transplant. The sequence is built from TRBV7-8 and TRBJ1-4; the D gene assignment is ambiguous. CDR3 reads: CASSLSMFGKLFF. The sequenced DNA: TGTGCCAGCAGCTTATCAATGTTTGGGAAACTGTTTTTT.